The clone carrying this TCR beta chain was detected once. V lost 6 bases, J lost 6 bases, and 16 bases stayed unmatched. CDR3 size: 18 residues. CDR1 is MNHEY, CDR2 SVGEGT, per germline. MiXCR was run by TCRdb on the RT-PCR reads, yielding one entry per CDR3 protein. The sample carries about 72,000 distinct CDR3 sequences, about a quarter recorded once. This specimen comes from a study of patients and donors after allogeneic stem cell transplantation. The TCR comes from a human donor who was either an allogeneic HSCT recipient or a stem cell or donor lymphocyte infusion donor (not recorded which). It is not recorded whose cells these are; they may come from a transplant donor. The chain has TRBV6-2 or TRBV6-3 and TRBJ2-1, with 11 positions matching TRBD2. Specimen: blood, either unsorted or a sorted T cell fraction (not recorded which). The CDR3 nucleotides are TGTGCCAGCAGCCCCGCCCGTAGACTAGCGGGATTCTCCAATGAGCAGTTCTTC. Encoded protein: CASSPARRLAGFSNEQFF.